This T cell receptor (beta chain) was documented in a study of blood T cell repertoires in COVID-19. Study-level background: The United States, Italy and Spain provided the acute and convalescent COVID-19 samples.

Measured with immunoSEQ multiplex PCR; TCRdb has only the in-frame clones, and not every one. The sample contains some 86,000 clones, over 80% of which appear only once. This clonotype originated in a woman over 75 with active or convalescent COVID-19. Source material: peripheral blood.

The CDR3 coding sequence is TGTGCCAGCAGCGCAACAGGGGGCCCCGGGGAGCTGTTTTTT. It specifies CASSATGGPGELFF. This chain joins TRBV2 and TRBJ2-2; 9 bases map to TRBD1. Germline CDR1 SNHLY, CDR2 FYNNEI. This CDR3 contains 14 residues. J gave up 6 bases and V 6 bases, and 5 bases lay outside the gene matches.